This entry features one T cell receptor beta chain sequence. Its antigen is as yet unknown. The CDR3 runs to 14 residues. In germline, CDR1 is GTSNPN, CDR2 SVGIG (reference sequence). Trimming took 8 bases from V and 5 from J; bases not matched to a gene: 13. Here immunoSEQ multiplex PCR was the method, and the copy in TCRdb shows in-frame clones only, minus some. The sample has about 22,000 clones, about 97% seen once. The sample belongs to a study of T cells in tuberculosis. As for the study in general: In South Africa, adults with active tuberculosis were compared with IGRA-negative and latently infected IGRA-positive adolescents.

The study, taken as a whole, reports: Samples were chosen by availability of cryopreserved specimens. GMM-specific TCRs were nearer to active tuberculosis alpha repertoires, suggesting expansion. The TCR-beta difference was not significant; alpha differences partly reflected length.

The receptor's source is a donor aged 10-29 years with latent tuberculosis or without tuberculosis infection. The rearrangement joins TRBV30 to TRBJ2-7; 9 bases are a match to TRBD1. Material: PBMCs. The CDR3 DNA sequence: TGTGCCCAGAGACTACGGGACAGGGACAACGAGCAGTACTTC. Protein sequence: CAQRLRDRDNEQYF.